Below are 20 T cell receptor beta chains sequenced from a single sample in a study of T cells in localized non-small cell lung cancer. The data were produced by immunoSEQ multiplex PCR, yet TCRdb's version contains in-frame clones alone and is incomplete. The sample has approximately 140,000 clones, more than 70% seen once. The sample consisted of peripheral blood, taken before any cancer treatment. The source of these receptors is a female donor older than 55 with stage I lung adenocarcinoma.

The V gene is TRBV6-5, the J gene TRBJ1-5; D uncertain. Per the germline V gene, CDR1 is MNHEY and CDR2 is SVGAGI. This CDR3 is built from 13 residues. With 4 bases removed from V and 4 bases from J, the gap between germline ends came to 8 bases. The CDR3 is CASSWTLNQPQHF. The CDR3 nucleotides are TGTGCCAGCAGTTGGACCCTGAATCAGCCCCAGCATTTT.

The chain combines TRBV20-1 with TRBJ1-2; no reliable D call. This CDR3 is 10 amino acids long. Germline CDR1 is DFQATT and CDR2 is SNEGSKA (reference sequence). V lost 0 bases and J 12 bases, leaving 8 bases between the germline ends. CDR3 region: CSARDMADTF. The CDR3 coding sequence is TGCAGTGCTAGAGACATGGCAGACACCTTC.

This clone was recorded once. The chain is built from TRBV15 and TRBJ2-3; no firm D call. The CDR3 sequence is 13 residues long. V was shortened by 3 bases and J by 5 bases, with 9 bases between the two germline ends. Germline lookup yields CDR1 LNHNV and CDR2 YYDKDF (reference sequence). CDR3 bases: TGTGCCACCAGCAGCCAGAAGGTAGATACGCAGTATTTT. Translation gives CATSSQKVDTQYF.

The J gene is TRBJ2-3, the V gene TRBV6-1; TRBD2 matches at 10 bases. Germline V gene data show CDR1 as MNHNS and CDR2 as SASEGT. The CDR3 covers 15 residues. V was clipped by 7 bases and J by 1 base; unmatched bases: 5. CDR3 nucleotide sequence: TGTGCCAGCAATTCAGGGACTAGCGGCACAGATACGCAGTATTTT. Its translation is CASNSGTSGTDTQYF.

The chain links TRBV27 to TRBJ2-7; D is perhaps TRBD2 (5 bases). V gave up 8 bases and J gave up 7 bases, with 24 bases separating them. The CDR3 covers 15 residues. Germline CDR1 MNHEY, CDR2 SMNVEV (reference sequence). CDR3 amino acids: CASSPQRQLLREQYF. The CDR3 nucleotides read TGTGCCAGCTCCCCCCAGCGGCAGCTACTCCGGGAGCAGTACTTC.

This clone appeared once. The genes are TRBV6-4 and TRBJ2-4; D is unclear. V was trimmed by 5 bases and J by 10 bases, leaving 15 bases between them. Germline lookup yields CDR1 MRHNA and CDR2 SNTAGT. CDR3 length: 13 residues. CDR3 bases: TGTGCCAGCAGTCCCACATCCGCCAAAATTCAGTACTTC. Translation gives CASSPTSAKIQYF.

The chain links TRBV9 to TRBJ2-7, with D maybe TRBD1 (6 bases). Germline CDR1 is SGDLS and CDR2 is YYNGEE. This CDR3 is 15 amino acids long. V shed 6 bases and J shed 0 bases, with 16 bases lying between them. CDR3 amino acids: CASNPAGVSSYEQYF. In DNA, the CDR3 is TGTGCCAGCAACCCCGCAGGGGTCAGCTCCTACGAGCAGTACTTC.

The V gene is TRBV7-3, the J gene TRBJ2-1, with D perhaps TRBD2 (6 bases). There are 13 residues in the CDR3. Germline V gene sequence: CDR1 SGHTA, CDR2 FQGTGA. V was cut by 3 bases and J by 5 bases, with 8 bases left in between. The CDR3 DNA sequence: TGTGCCAGCAGCTTTGGGGGGAACAATGAGCAGTTCTTC. It encodes CASSFGGNNEQFF.

The chain uses TRBV9 and TRBJ2-5; D is uncertain. CDR3 length: 14 residues. Trimming stripped 6 bases from V and 4 bases from J, with 16 bases between. Germline V gene data show CDR1 as SGDLS and CDR2 as YYNGEE. DNA for the CDR3: TGTGCCAGCAACCCGGGTGTAGATGGAGAGACCCAGTACTTC. Translated, it gives CASNPGVDGETQYF.

This chain links TRBV10-3 with TRBJ2-7, with 9 bases lining up with TRBD1. CDR1 is ENHRY and CDR2 is SYGVKD in the germline V gene. The trim removed 6 bases at V and 2 bases at J, leaving 5 bases unmatched. The CDR3 has 14 residues. CDR3 nucleotides: TGTGCCATCAGAACCGACAGGGGGGCCTACGAGCAGTACTTC. Protein product: CAIRTDRGAYEQYF.

This chain joins TRBV27 and TRBJ2-1; D is unresolved. V was cut by 6 bases and J by 5 bases, with 8 bases left in between. There are 12 residues in the CDR3. Germline V gene lookup returns CDR1 MNHEY and CDR2 SMNVEV (reference sequence). The CDR3 bases are TGTGCCAGCAGCCATGCGGACAATGAGCAGTTCTTC. Protein sequence: CASSHADNEQFF.

The table lists this clone with a count of one. The rearrangement joins TRBV6-5 to TRBJ1-4; no definite D call. V lost 8 bases, J lost 5 bases, and 15 bases lay in between. The CDR3 spans 14 residues. Germline values: CDR1 MNHEY, CDR2 SVGAGI. The CDR3 DNA sequence: TGTGCCAGCCGTAGGGCAGGAAGCAATGAAAAACTGTTTTTT. As protein: CASRRAGSNEKLFF.

The chain joins TRBV28 to TRBJ1-5; TRBD1 is a possible D gene (5 bases). The germline V gene has CDR1 MDHEN and CDR2 SYDVKM. The CDR3 is 14 residues long. The V gene lost 3 bases and the J gene lost 4 bases, with 10 bases spanning the gap. The CDR3 DNA reads as TGTGCCAGCAGTTTTATGGGGCGGAATCAGCCCCAGCATTTT. Translated: CASSFMGRNQPQHF.

V and J are TRBV6-6 and TRBJ2-7; no firm D call. This CDR3 has 11 amino acids. CDR1 and CDR2 from the germline V gene are MNHNY and SVGAGI (reference sequence). V was shortened by 3 bases and J by 6 bases, with 6 bases between the two germline ends. DNA of the CDR3: TGTGCCAGCAGTTATGACGCCGAGCAGTACTTC. Encoded protein: CASSYDAEQYF.

The chain employs TRBV4-1 and TRBJ1-4; weak D call: TRBD1 (5 bases). This CDR3 region has 14 residues. The V gene's germline CDR1 is MGHRA and CDR2 YSYEKL. Between the trimmed V and J ends, which lost 1 base and 8 bases, there was a span of 11 bases. In DNA, the CDR3 is TGCGCCAGCAGCCAAGCAGGGATTATGGAAAAACTGTTTTTT. Amino acids: CASSQAGIMEKLFF.

The chain couples TRBV28 to TRBJ2-1; the D gene could be TRBD1 or TRBD2 (6 bases each). CDR1 and CDR2 (germline): MDHEN, SYDVKM. V lost 3 bases, J lost 3 bases, and 12 bases lay in between. This CDR3 spans 15 amino acids. CDR3 protein: CASSFYGGNYNEQFF. In nucleotides, the CDR3 is TGTGCCAGCAGTTTCTACGGGGGCAACTACAATGAGCAGTTCTTC.

The rearrangement joins TRBV6-1 to TRBJ2-1; 13 bases agree with TRBD2. Per germline, CDR1 MNHNS and CDR2 SASEGT. The CDR3 consists of 15 residues. V was clipped by 6 bases and J by 6 bases; unmatched bases: 5. The CDR3 nucleotides read TGTGCCAGCAGCACGGGACTAGCGGGACGCAATGAGCAGTTCTTC. It is translated as CASSTGLAGRNEQFF.

The chain joins TRBV25-1 to TRBJ2-2; D is uncertain. CDR3 length: 11 residues. The V gene lost 6 bases and the J gene lost 6 bases, with 5 bases spanning the gap. Germline assignment: CDR1 MGHDK and CDR2 SYGVNS. The CDR3, as DNA: TGTGCCAGCAGCCCCTCCGGGGAGCTGTTTTTT. This translates into CASSPSGELFF.

The CDR3 DNA reads TGTGCCAGTAGTATCGCCCTTAATGAAAAACTGTTTTTT. This gives the protein CASSIALNEKLFF. The V call is TRBV19, the J call TRBJ1-4, with D hard to call. Germline V gene sequence: CDR1 LNHDA, CDR2 SQIVND (reference sequence). The CDR3 extends over 13 amino acids. V was trimmed by 3 bases and J by 4 bases, leaving 6 bases between them.

CDR3 amino acids: CATSNRETNEKLFF. The DNA for the CDR3 is TGTGCCACCAGCAACAGGGAGACTAATGAAAAACTGTTTTTT. The genes are TRBV15 and TRBJ1-4, with D possibly matching TRBD1 (6 bases). The V end was cut by 4 bases, the J end by 2 bases, with 8 bases between. Germline V CDR1 and CDR2: LNHNV, YYDKDF (reference sequence). The CDR3 has 14 residues.